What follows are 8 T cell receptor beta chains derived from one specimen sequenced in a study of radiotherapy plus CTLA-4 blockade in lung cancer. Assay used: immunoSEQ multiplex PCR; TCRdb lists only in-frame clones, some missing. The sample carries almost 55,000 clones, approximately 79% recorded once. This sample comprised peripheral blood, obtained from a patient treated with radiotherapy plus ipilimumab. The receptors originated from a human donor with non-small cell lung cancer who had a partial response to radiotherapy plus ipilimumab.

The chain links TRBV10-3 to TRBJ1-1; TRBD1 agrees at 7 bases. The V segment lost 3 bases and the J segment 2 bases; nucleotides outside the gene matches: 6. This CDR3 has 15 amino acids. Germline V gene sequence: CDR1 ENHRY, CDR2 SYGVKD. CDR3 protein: CAISDLGQINTEAFF. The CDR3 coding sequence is TGTGCCATCAGTGACTTGGGACAGATTAACACTGAAGCTTTCTTT.

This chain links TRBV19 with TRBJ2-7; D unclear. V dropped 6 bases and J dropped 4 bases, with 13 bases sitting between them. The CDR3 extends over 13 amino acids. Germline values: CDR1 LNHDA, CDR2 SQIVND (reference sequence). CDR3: CASSLGPLYEQYF. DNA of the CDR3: TGTGCCAGTAGCCTCGGTCCTCTTTACGAGCAGTACTTC.

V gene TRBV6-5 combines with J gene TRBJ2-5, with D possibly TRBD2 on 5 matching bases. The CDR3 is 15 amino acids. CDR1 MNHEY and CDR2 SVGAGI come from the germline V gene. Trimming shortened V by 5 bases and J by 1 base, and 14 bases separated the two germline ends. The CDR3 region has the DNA TGTGCCAGCAGTGGGTCTGGAGGCCTCCAAGAGACCCAGTACTTC. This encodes CASSGSGGLQETQYF.

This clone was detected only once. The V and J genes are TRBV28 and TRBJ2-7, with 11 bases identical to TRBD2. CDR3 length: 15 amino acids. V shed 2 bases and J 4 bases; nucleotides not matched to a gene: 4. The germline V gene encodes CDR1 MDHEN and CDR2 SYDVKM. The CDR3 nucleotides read TGTGCCAGCAGTTTACCGGGACTAGCGGTATACGAGCAGTACTTC. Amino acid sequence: CASSLPGLAVYEQYF.

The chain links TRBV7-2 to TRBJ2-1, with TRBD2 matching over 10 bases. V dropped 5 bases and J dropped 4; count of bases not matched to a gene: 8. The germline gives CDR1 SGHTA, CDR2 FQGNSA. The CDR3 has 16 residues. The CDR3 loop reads CASSTRAGGLYNEQFF. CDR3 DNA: TGTGCCAGCAGCACACGAGCGGGGGGGCTTTACAATGAGCAGTTCTTC.

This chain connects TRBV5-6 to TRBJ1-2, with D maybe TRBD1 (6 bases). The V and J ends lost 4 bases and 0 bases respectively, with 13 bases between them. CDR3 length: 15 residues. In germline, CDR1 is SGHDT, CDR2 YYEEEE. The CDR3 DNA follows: TGTGCCAGCAGCCCTGGGGGGGGGCCTAACTATGGCTACACCTTC. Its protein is CASSPGGGPNYGYTF.

CDR3 in DNA: TGTGCCAGCTCACAGGACAGCAATCAAGAGACCCAGTACTTC. Translation gives CASSQDSNQETQYF. The chain employs TRBV18 and TRBJ2-5; perhaps TRBD1 as D (6 bases). Trimming took off 4 bases at V and 2 bases at J, with 11 bases between the two ends. The germline CDR1 and CDR2 sequences are KGHSH and LQKENI. This CDR3 has 14 amino acids. Using reference TRBV18 and TRBJ2-5 for the parts outside the CDR3, the full variable domain is NAGVMQNPRHLVRRRGQEARLRCSPMKGHSHVYWYRQLPEEGLKFMVYLQKENIIDESGMPKERFSAEFPKEGPSILRIQQVVRGDSAAYFCASSQDSNQETQYFGPGTRLLVL.

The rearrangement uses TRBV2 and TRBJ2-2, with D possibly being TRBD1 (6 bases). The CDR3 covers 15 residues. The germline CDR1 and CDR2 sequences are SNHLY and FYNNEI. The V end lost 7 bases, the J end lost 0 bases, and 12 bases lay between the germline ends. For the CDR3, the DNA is TGTGCCAGCAATACAGGGTGGTCGAACACCGGGGAGCTGTTTTTT. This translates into CASNTGWSNTGELFF.